Listed below are T cell receptor beta chains from one sample, sequenced in a study of cytomegalovirus exposure and HLA in healthy donors. The repertoire was sequenced with immunoSEQ multiplex PCR; TCRdb's copy has only in-frame clones and lacks some. The sample lists under 70,000 clones, 77% occurring once. Sequenced: PBMCs. These receptors were obtained from a female donor in good health and CMV-seronegative. CDR3s include the opening cysteine and the closing phenylalanine or tryptophan. D genes are given only for firm matches. Expanded clones are given a class, and other clones once, few, many or no size at all.

abundance: few
len: 14
v_gene: TRBV2
d_gene: TRBD1
j_gene: TRBJ1-6
CDR3aa: CASGGDREVSPLHF
CDR3nt: TGTGCCAGCGGAGGGGACAGGGAGGTTTCACCCCTCCACTTT

abundance: once
len: 13
v_gene: TRBV30
d_gene: .
j_gene: TRBJ1-5
CDR3aa: CAWSTGTSQPQHF
CDR3nt: TGTGCCTGGAGTACAGGGACAAGTCAGCCCCAGCATTTT

abundance: .
len: 15
v_gene: TRBV6-6
d_gene: .
j_gene: TRBJ2-3
CDR3aa: CASSYISGLTDTQYF
CDR3nt: TGTGCCAGCAGTTACATTTCCGGGTTGACAGATACGCAGTATTTT

abundance: .
len: 11
v_gene: TRBV2
d_gene: .
j_gene: TRBJ2-7
CDR3aa: CASSKTYEQYF
CDR3nt: TGTGCCAGCAGCAAAACCTACGAGCAGTACTTC

abundance: .
len: 13
v_gene: TRBV19
d_gene: .
j_gene: TRBJ2-7
CDR3aa: CASSQGRYHEQYF
CDR3nt: TGTGCCAGTAGCCAGGGCCGATATCACGAGCAGTACTTC

abundance: .
len: 15
v_gene: TRBV14
d_gene: .
j_gene: TRBJ2-5
CDR3aa: CASSQNGLAWETQYF
CDR3nt: TGTGCCAGCAGCCAGAACGGGCTAGCTTGGGAGACCCAGTACTTC

abundance: .
len: 15
v_gene: TRBV30
d_gene: TRBD1
j_gene: TRBJ1-5
CDR3aa: CAWSFRTGIDQPQHF
CDR3nt: TGTGCCTGGAGTTTCCGGACAGGGATCGATCAGCCCCAGCATTTT

abundance: .
len: 12
v_gene: TRBV21-1
d_gene: .
j_gene: TRBJ1-5
CDR3aa: CARARAARPQHF
CDR3nt: TGTGCCAGGGCGAGGGCCGCTCGGCCCCAGCATTTT

abundance: few
len: 14
v_gene: TRBV9
d_gene: TRBD1
j_gene: TRBJ2-2
CDR3aa: CASSGTGGTGELFF
CDR3nt: TGTGCCAGCAGCGGGACAGGGGGCACCGGGGAGCTGTTTTTT

abundance: .
len: 20
v_gene: TRBV4-1
d_gene: .
j_gene: TRBJ1-3
CDR3aa: CASSHLTGTKGFSSGNTIYF
CDR3nt: TGCGCCAGCAGCCACTTGACCGGGACTAAGGGTTTTAGTTCTGGAAACACCATATATTTT

abundance: .
len: 16
v_gene: TRBV5-6
d_gene: TRBD1
j_gene: TRBJ1-6
CDR3aa: CASSGDRGSVSSPLHF
CDR3nt: TGTGCCAGCAGCGGGGACAGGGGTTCGGTTTCATCACCCCTCCACTTT

abundance: .
len: 15
v_gene: TRBV27
d_gene: .
j_gene: TRBJ1-1
CDR3aa: CASRGLKGFDTEAFF
CDR3nt: TGTGCCAGCAGGGGCCTCAAAGGCTTCGACACTGAAGCTTTCTTT

abundance: .
len: 15
v_gene: TRBV6-5
d_gene: .
j_gene: TRBJ2-7
CDR3aa: CASSYEGGLLDEQYF
CDR3nt: TGTGCCAGCAGTTACGAGGGGGGGTTACTCGACGAGCAGTACTTC

abundance: .
len: 14
v_gene: TRBV2
d_gene: TRBD1
j_gene: TRBJ1-2
CDR3aa: CASRDGQGAYGYTF
CDR3nt: TGTGCCAGCAGAGATGGACAGGGGGCTTATGGCTACACCTTC

abundance: .
len: 11
v_gene: TRBV11-2
d_gene: .
j_gene: TRBJ1-2
CDR3aa: CASSRGTYGTF
CDR3nt: TGTGCCAGCAGCCGCGGGACTTACGGCACCTTC

abundance: once
len: 14
v_gene: TRBV2
d_gene: TRBD1
j_gene: TRBJ2-1
CDR3aa: CASRRTGGHNEQFF
CDR3nt: TGTGCCAGCAGAAGGACAGGGGGTCACAATGAGCAGTTCTTC

abundance: .
len: 13
v_gene: TRBV29-1
d_gene: .
j_gene: TRBJ1-3
CDR3aa: CSVSGVLGNTIYF
CDR3nt: TGCAGCGTTTCAGGGGTCCTCGGAAACACCATATATTTT

abundance: .
len: 19
v_gene: TRBV4-1
d_gene: TRBD2
j_gene: TRBJ2-5
CDR3aa: CASSQEGTSGGARKETQYF
CDR3nt: TGCGCCAGCAGCCAAGAAGGGACTAGCGGGGGAGCCCGAAAAGAGACCCAGTACTTC

abundance: .
len: 11
v_gene: TRBV28
d_gene: .
j_gene: TRBJ2-7
CDR3aa: CASSSYYEQYF
CDR3nt: TGTGCCAGCAGTTCCTACTACGAGCAGTACTTC

abundance: .
len: 14
v_gene: TRBV5-1
d_gene: .
j_gene: TRBJ2-3
CDR3aa: CASSLELSTDTQYF
CDR3nt: TGCGCCAGCAGCTTGGAACTCAGCACAGATACGCAGTATTTT

abundance: .
len: 15
v_gene: TRBV7-8
d_gene: TRBD2
j_gene: TRBJ2-7
CDR3aa: CASSSLAGVLYEQYF
CDR3nt: TGTGCCAGCAGCTCTCTAGCGGGGGTTTTGTACGAGCAGTACTTC

abundance: .
len: 12
v_gene: TRBV18
d_gene: TRBD1
j_gene: TRBJ1-2
CDR3aa: CASGQDNYGYTF
CDR3nt: TGTGCCAGCGGACAGGATAACTATGGCTACACCTTC

abundance: .
len: 16
v_gene: TRBV5-1
d_gene: .
j_gene: TRBJ1-1
CDR3aa: CASSLGPQGLNTEAFF
CDR3nt: TGCGCCAGCAGCTTGGGTCCCCAGGGGTTAAACACTGAAGCTTTCTTT

abundance: .
len: 16
v_gene: TRBV7-9
d_gene: TRBD1
j_gene: TRBJ1-5
CDR3aa: CASSLVGGQGSQPQHF
CDR3nt: TGTGCCAGCAGCTTAGTAGGGGGACAGGGGTCACAGCCCCAGCATTTT

abundance: .
len: 18
v_gene: TRBV29-1
d_gene: TRBD2
j_gene: TRBJ2-1
CDR3aa: CSVEGDTTGGPNGNEQFF
CDR3nt: TGCAGCGTTGAAGGGGATACCACGGGAGGGCCTAATGGCAATGAGCAGTTCTTC

abundance: few
len: 15
v_gene: TRBV2
d_gene: TRBD2
j_gene: TRBJ2-3
CDR3aa: CASRASGSGTDTQYF
CDR3nt: TGTGCCAGCAGAGCTAGCGGGAGTGGCACAGATACGCAGTATTTT

abundance: few
len: 16
v_gene: TRBV28
d_gene: TRBD2
j_gene: TRBJ2-3
CDR3aa: CASSSPSGRRADTQYF
CDR3nt: TGTGCCAGCAGTTCCCCTAGCGGGAGGAGGGCAGATACGCAGTATTTT

abundance: once
len: 15
v_gene: TRBV6-1
d_gene: TRBD2
j_gene: TRBJ2-3
CDR3aa: CASIRLAGGTDTQYF
CDR3nt: TGTGCCAGCATCCGACTAGCGGGAGGCACAGATACGCAGTATTTT

abundance: .
len: 15
v_gene: TRBV27
d_gene: TRBD1
j_gene: TRBJ2-7
CDR3aa: CASSPQGWPSYEQYF
CDR3nt: TGTGCCAGCAGTCCACAGGGGTGGCCCTCCTACGAGCAGTACTTC

abundance: .
len: 14
v_gene: TRBV5-6
d_gene: TRBD1
j_gene: TRBJ1-2
CDR3aa: CASSFGQAFYGYTF
CDR3nt: TGTGCCAGCAGCTTCGGACAGGCGTTCTATGGCTACACCTTC

abundance: .
len: 18
v_gene: TRBV5-1
d_gene: TRBD1
j_gene: TRBJ2-7
CDR3aa: CASSLPSLDRGFSYEQYF
CDR3nt: TGCGCCAGCAGCTTGCCCTCTCTGGACAGGGGGTTTTCCTACGAGCAGTACTTC

abundance: .
len: 12
v_gene: TRBV7-3
d_gene: .
j_gene: TRBJ2-2
CDR3aa: CASSFDTGELFF
CDR3nt: TGTGCCAGCAGCTTCGACACCGGGGAGCTGTTTTTT

abundance: .
len: 16
v_gene: TRBV7-9
d_gene: TRBD2
j_gene: TRBJ2-7
CDR3aa: CASSPGSGKQAYEQYF
CDR3nt: TGTGCCAGCAGCCCAGGAAGCGGGAAACAAGCCTACGAGCAGTACTTC

abundance: few
len: 15
v_gene: TRBV5-1
d_gene: TRBD2
j_gene: TRBJ2-5
CDR3aa: CASSSGTSGKETQYF
CDR3nt: TGCGCCAGCAGTTCCGGGACTAGCGGAAAAGAGACCCAGTACTTC

abundance: .
len: 16
v_gene: TRBV4-2
d_gene: TRBD1
j_gene: TRBJ2-7
CDR3aa: CASSQAGQGGTYEQYF
CDR3nt: TGTGCCAGCAGCCAGGCCGGACAGGGGGGAACCTACGAGCAGTACTTC

abundance: .
len: 15
v_gene: TRBV2
d_gene: TRBD1
j_gene: TRBJ2-7
CDR3aa: CASSEVGQALLEQYF
CDR3nt: TGTGCCAGCAGTGAAGTGGGACAGGCCCTCCTCGAGCAGTACTTC

abundance: few
len: 16
v_gene: TRBV7-2
d_gene: .
j_gene: TRBJ1-1
CDR3aa: CASSLGGRLMNTEAFF
CDR3nt: TGTGCCAGCAGCTTAGGAGGCAGACTAATGAACACTGAAGCTTTCTTT

abundance: .
len: 17
v_gene: TRBV7-9
d_gene: .
j_gene: TRBJ2-3
CDR3aa: CASSLGSFGGEVDTQYF
CDR3nt: TGTGCCAGCAGCTTAGGTTCGTTCGGTGGAGAAGTAGATACGCAGTATTTC

abundance: few
len: 20
v_gene: TRBV28
d_gene: TRBD2
j_gene: TRBJ2-2
CDR3aa: CASSIPRGTSSWKATGELFF
CDR3nt: TGTGCCAGCAGTATCCCCCGGGGGACTAGTTCGTGGAAGGCCACCGGGGAGCTGTTTTTT

abundance: few
len: 13
v_gene: TRBV6-5
d_gene: .
j_gene: TRBJ1-2
CDR3aa: CASTRAGNYGYTF
CDR3nt: TGTGCCAGCACCCGGGCGGGGAACTATGGCTACACCTTC

abundance: .
len: 14
v_gene: TRBV19
d_gene: .
j_gene: TRBJ2-3
CDR3aa: CASSWARDSNTQYF
CDR3nt: TGTGCCAGTAGTTGGGCGCGGGACTCAAATACGCAGTATTTT

abundance: once
len: 15
v_gene: TRBV7-9
d_gene: .
j_gene: TRBJ2-5
CDR3aa: CASRPGQTLQETQYF
CDR3nt: TGTGCCAGCAGACCAGGACAGACCCTCCAAGAGACCCAGTACTTC

abundance: few
len: 19
v_gene: TRBV11-3
d_gene: .
j_gene: TRBJ1-6
CDR3aa: CASSLDHPDRQFYNSPLHF
CDR3nt: TGTGCCAGCAGCTTAGATCACCCGGACCGACAGTTCTATAATTCACCCCTCCACTTT

abundance: .
len: 15
v_gene: TRBV4-3
d_gene: TRBD1
j_gene: TRBJ1-1
CDR3aa: CASSQEGTGTAEAFF
CDR3nt: TGCGCCAGCAGCCAGGAGGGGACAGGGACCGCTGAAGCTTTCTTT

abundance: .
len: 13
v_gene: TRBV18
d_gene: TRBD1
j_gene: TRBJ2-5
CDR3aa: CASSDGQGETQYF
CDR3nt: TGTGCCAGCTCAGATGGACAGGGGGAGACCCAGTACTTC

abundance: .
len: 16
v_gene: TRBV18
d_gene: TRBD2
j_gene: TRBJ2-2
CDR3aa: CASSPPGLAGTGELFF
CDR3nt: TGTGCCAGCTCACCGCCGGGACTAGCGGGAACCGGGGAGCTGTTTTTT

abundance: .
len: 15
v_gene: TRBV18
d_gene: .
j_gene: TRBJ1-6
CDR3aa: CASSPRDRYNSPLHF
CDR3nt: TGTGCCAGCTCCCCGCGGGACCGGTATAATTCACCCCTCCACTTT

abundance: .
len: 14
v_gene: TRBV30
d_gene: TRBD2
j_gene: TRBJ2-5
CDR3aa: CAWSAGLAGETQYF
CDR3nt: TGTGCCTGGAGTGCAGGACTAGCGGGGGAGACCCAGTACTTC

abundance: .
len: 13
v_gene: TRBV6-6
d_gene: .
j_gene: TRBJ1-4
CDR3aa: CASSYRGYEKLFF
CDR3nt: TGTGCCAGCAGTTACAGGGGGTATGAAAAACTGTTTTTT

abundance: .
len: 14
v_gene: TRBV7-2
d_gene: .
j_gene: TRBJ1-5
CDR3aa: CASSQQGSNQPQHF
CDR3nt: TGTGCCAGCAGTCAACAGGGCAGCAATCAGCCCCAGCATTTT

abundance: .
len: 16
v_gene: TRBV11-2
d_gene: TRBD1
j_gene: TRBJ1-5
CDR3aa: CASSRTGQGDNQPQHF
CDR3nt: TGTGCCAGCAGTCGTACCGGACAGGGCGACAATCAGCCCCAGCATTTT

abundance: few
len: 14
v_gene: TRBV5-1
d_gene: .
j_gene: TRBJ2-7
CDR3aa: CASTLAGPTGEQYF
CDR3nt: TGCGCCAGCACCCTTGCAGGGCCAACTGGGGAGCAGTACTTC

abundance: .
len: 14
v_gene: TRBV6-4
d_gene: .
j_gene: TRBJ2-2
CDR3aa: CASSDSGQTGELFF
CDR3nt: TGTGCCAGCAGTGACTCGGGGCAGACCGGGGAGCTGTTTTTT

abundance: .
len: 16
v_gene: TRBV15
d_gene: TRBD1
j_gene: TRBJ2-5
CDR3aa: CATSSRRGTGDETQYF
CDR3nt: TGTGCCACCAGCAGCAGGAGGGGGACAGGGGACGAGACCCAGTACTTC

abundance: .
len: 15
v_gene: TRBV2
d_gene: TRBD2
j_gene: TRBJ2-4
CDR3aa: CASRSLAEKGNIQYF
CDR3nt: TGTGCCAGCAGGTCTCTAGCGGAGAAAGGAAACATTCAGTACTTC